The rows below give T cell receptor beta chains drawn from one sample of a study of blood T cells in healthy people across ages. One entry per CDR3 protein results from TCRdb running MiXCR on the 5' RACE reads. The top ten clones hold roughly 14% of a sample with around 1,100,000 distinct CDR3 sequences, approximately 38% of them seen once. The specimen was blood. These TCRs come from a man aged 18 to 30 in good health. The CDR3 runs from the conserved cysteine through the conserved F or W. The D gene is left open where the match is weak. Not every row has a clone size; where given, it reads once, few, many or a size class.

15 - TRBJ2-3 TRBV7-2 few TGTGCCAGCAGCTTAGTCTCTAGTTTCACAGATACGCAGTATTTT CASSLVSSFTDTQYF
15 TRBD1 TRBJ1-1 TRBV20-1 - TGCAGTGCTAGAGCCCCCGGGACAGGGGCAACTGAAGCTTTCTTT CSARAPGTGATEAFF
19 TRBD1 TRBJ1-1 TRBV28 - TGTGCCAGCAGTTTAGCCCTCAACATAGACGGGACAGGGACCACTGAAGCTTTCTTT CASSLALNIDGTGTTEAFF
15 TRBD2 TRBJ2-3 TRBV6-6 few TGTGCCAGCAGTCCCGGGACTAGCGGTGGAGATACGCAGTATTTT CASSPGTSGGDTQYF
12 - TRBJ2-7 TRBV12-3/TRBV12-4 few TGTGCCAGCAGACTAGACAACTACGAGCAGTACTTC CASRLDNYEQYF
14 - TRBJ1-1 TRBV29-1 - TGCAGCGTTGAAGATGGCCAGCAGAACACTGAAGCTTTCTTT CSVEDGQQNTEAFF
19 - TRBJ1-1 TRBV4-3 - TGCGCCAGCAGCCAAGATGGTTTCCGCCCTCCCGATCTGAACACTGAAGCTTTCTTT CASSQDGFRPPDLNTEAFF
16 TRBD2 TRBJ2-3 TRBV12-3/TRBV12-4 - TGTGCCAGCAGCCGCGTTTCCGGGGGGGGGGCAGATACGCAGTATTTT CASSRVSGGGADTQYF
18 - TRBJ1-6 TRBV5-6 few TGTGCCAGCAGCGAGGGGGAGAGGTTGGGGCGGTATAATTCACCCCTCCACTTT CASSEGERLGRYNSPLHF
16 - TRBJ1-2 TRBV19 once TGTGCCAGCCGAAATCCGGGACACTCGTCTAACTATGGCTACACCTTC CASRNPGHSSNYGYTF
15 TRBD2 TRBJ2-2 TRBV18 - TGTGCCAGCTCACTCCGGGAGGCCGGGACCGGGGAGCTGTTTTTT CASSLREAGTGELFF
13 - TRBJ1-1 TRBV12-3/TRBV12-4 - TGTGCCACCAGGAAAAGACAGAACACTGAAGCTTTCTTT CATRKRQNTEAFF
15 - TRBJ1-5 TRBV28 - TGTGCCAGCACCACGGGAAAGGGGGAATATCAGCCCCAGCATTTT CASTTGKGEYQPQHF
16 - TRBJ2-1 TRBV24-1 - TGTGCCACCAGTGATGCTTCGACCGTGCTGGGCAATGAGCAGTTCTTC CATSDASTVLGNEQFF
14 - TRBJ2-4 TRBV27 few TGTGCCAGCAGTCCAGGGGGGACAAAAAACATTCAGTACTTC CASSPGGTKNIQYF
15 TRBD2 TRBJ2-7 TRBV7-9 - TGTGCCAGCAGCTTCCGAGCGGGGCAGTACAATGAGCAGTACTTC CASSFRAGQYNEQYF
13 - TRBJ1-2 TRBV6-5 few TGTGCCAGCAGAAACGACGGAGACTATGGCTACACCTTC CASRNDGDYGYTF
13 - TRBJ2-2 TRBV4-3 - TGCGCCAGCAGCGGACGGACCACCGGGGAGCTGTTTTTT CASSGRTTGELFF
15 - TRBJ1-1 TRBV4-3 - TGCGCCAGCAGCCAAGTGGTAAGGGGTAGCACTGAAGCTTTCTTT CASSQVVRGSTEAFF
15 - TRBJ2-3 TRBV6-6 once TGTGCCAGCGGCATAGGCCTGGAACTTCTAAATACGCAGTATTTT CASGIGLELLNTQYF
13 - TRBJ1-6 TRBV27 - TGTGCCAGCACGGCAGGGGCTAATTCACCCCTCCACTTT CASTAGANSPLHF
17 - TRBJ1-4 TRBV4-3 - TGCGCCAGCAGCCAAGAGGTAGCCGGTGCCACTAATGAAAAACTGTTTTTT CASSQEVAGATNEKLFF